These 27 T cell receptor beta chains were sequenced from one sample in a study of identical twins. One entry per CDR3 protein results from TCRdb running MiXCR on the 5' RACE reads. The table lists fewer than 900,000 distinct CDR3 sequences, 18% of them singletons. This sample was shared with a second study, whose subject was T cells expressing NK-cell markers.

Specimen: PBMCs. All receptors derive from a woman aged 18-29 years in good health.

This clonotype has more than one count but fewer than ten. The genes are TRBV4-3 and TRBJ2-1; 9 bases line up with TRBD2. From germline, CDR1 is LGHNA and CDR2 YSLEER. CDR3 size: 14 residues. Trimming at V came to 2 bases and at J to 15 bases, leaving 11 bases not matched to a gene. The CDR3 here is CASSQSPTGTSPFF. In DNA, the CDR3 is TGCGCCAGCAGCCAATCCCCCACCGGGACTAGCCCGTTCTTC.

This clonotype appeared a few times. The CDR3 nucleotides are TGTGCCATCAGTGAGGCCCAATCAGAGACCCAGTACTTC. Protein sequence: CAISEAQSETQYF. The rearrangement joins TRBV10-3 to TRBJ2-5; D uncertain. The V gene lost 2 bases and the J gene lost 4 bases, with 8 bases spanning the gap. The CDR3 covers 13 residues. The germline V gene encodes CDR1 ENHRY and CDR2 SYGVKD.

V is TRBV11-2 and J is TRBJ1-1; tentatively, D is TRBD1 (5 bases). CDR1 SGHAT and CDR2 FQNNGV come from the germline V gene. This CDR3 is built from 13 residues. V was shortened by 3 bases and J by 4 bases, with 9 bases between the two germline ends. Here the CDR3 DNA reads TGTGCCAGCAGCTTCTCAGGGCCCACTGAAGCTTTCTTT. Translation: CASSFSGPTEAFF.

This clonotype was seen a handful of times. The V call is TRBV5-1, the J call TRBJ2-2; D is undetermined. The V gene lost 4 bases and the J gene lost 0 bases, with 10 bases spanning the gap. The CDR3 has 15 amino acids. Germline assignment: CDR1 SGHRS and CDR2 YFSETQ. CDR3 sequence: CASSTRLTNTGELFF. The CDR3 bases are TGCGCCAGCAGCACAAGACTGACGAACACCGGGGAGCTGTTTTTT.

This clonotype showed up just a few times. The V call is TRBV20-1, the J call TRBJ2-3, with D hard to call. Germline assignment: CDR1 DFQATT and CDR2 SNEGSKA (reference sequence). V was cut by 6 bases and J by 0 bases, with 22 bases left in between. The length of the CDR3 is 17 residues. CDR3 loop: CSARLATAETSTDTQYF. Here the CDR3 DNA reads TGCAGTGCGAGGCTGGCGACCGCTGAAACTAGCACAGATACGCAGTATTTT.

This chain links TRBV6-1 with TRBJ2-7; 13 bases line up with TRBD2. In germline, CDR1 is MNHNS, CDR2 SASEGT. The J segment lost 9 bases and the V segment lost 4 bases, leaving 9 bases of the junction unmatched. There are 15 residues in the CDR3. The CDR3 loop is CASSVRLAGGERQYF. DNA of the CDR3: TGTGCCAGCAGTGTACGACTAGCGGGAGGAGAGCGGCAGTACTTC.

V and J are TRBV20-1 and TRBJ2-3, with 7 nucleotides matching TRBD2. CDR3 length: 16 residues. The germline V gene has CDR1 DFQATT and CDR2 SNEGSKA (reference sequence). V gave up 6 bases and J gave up 4 bases; unmatched junction bases: 16. The CDR3 DNA reads TGCAGTGCCCTCTGGAGGGAGGGGAGTATCTCAGATACGCAGTATTTT. This codes for CSALWREGSISDTQYF.

J is TRBJ2-3 and V is TRBV5-6; no reliable D call. The CDR3 contains 17 residues. Germline V lookup: CDR1 SGHDT, CDR2 YYEEEE. V gave up 0 bases and J gave up 1 base, with 15 bases separating them. CDR3 coding DNA: TGTGCCAGCAGCTTGGCCCCGGTGGGGATCGGCACAGATACGCAGTATTTT. Protein sequence: CASSLAPVGIGTDTQYF.

The chain couples TRBV5-1 to TRBJ2-1; D perhaps matches TRBD1 (5 bases). Germline-derived CDR1 and CDR2 are SGHRS and YFSETQ. The CDR3 runs 14 residues. V was shortened by 2 bases and J by 7 bases, with 13 bases between the two germline ends. The CDR3 sequence: CASSFSTVKNEQFF. DNA of the CDR3: TGCGCCAGCAGCTTTTCGACAGTCAAAAATGAGCAGTTCTTC.

The V gene is TRBV12-3 or TRBV12-4, the J gene TRBJ2-2, with 8 bases that match TRBD2. Unmatched junction bases numbered 7, after V lost 6 bases and J lost 4 bases. The CDR3 loop spans 15 amino acids. This chain's CDR3 is CASRQAGAGTGELFF. The CDR3 DNA sequence: TGTGCCAGCAGGCAAGCGGGAGCTGGCACCGGGGAGCTGTTTTTT.

This clonotype has only a few counts. This chain links TRBV5-1 with TRBJ2-6; 7 bases are shared with TRBD1. J was trimmed by 0 bases and V by 4 bases; bases with no gene match: 7. The CDR3 runs 17 residues. Looked up from germline, CDR1 is SGHRS and CDR2 is YFSETQ. CDR3 bases: TGCGCCAGCAGCCTACGACAGGGTCGCTCTGGGGCCAACGTCCTGACTTTC. Translating it yields CASSLRQGRSGANVLTF.

This clonotype appeared a few times. J is TRBJ1-5 and V is TRBV7-9; no clear D. V was trimmed by 1 base and J by 0 bases, leaving 7 bases between them. The CDR3 consists of 15 residues. Germline V gives CDR1 SEHNR, CDR2 FQNEAQ (reference sequence). Here the CDR3 reads CASSLGPNSNQPQHF. The DNA of the CDR3 is TGTGCCAGCAGCTTAGGGCCTAATAGCAATCAGCCCCAGCATTTT.

This clonotype has only a few counts. V gene TRBV20-1 combines with J gene TRBJ2-7; D is uncertain. Trimming cost V 0 bases and J 4 bases, with 10 bases left between them. The CDR3 runs to 13 residues. Germline assignment: CDR1 DFQATT and CDR2 SNEGSKA (reference sequence). The CDR3 DNA sequence: TGCAGTGCTAGAGATTCGAATACTTACGAGCAGTACTTC. This codes for CSARDSNTYEQYF.

The V gene is TRBV11-2, the J gene TRBJ2-1; possible D gene TRBD2, 6 bases. CDR3 length: 14 amino acids. The germline CDR1 and CDR2 sequences are SGHAT and FQNNGV. Trimming removed 4 bases at V and 2 bases at J, with 9 bases between. CDR3 in DNA: TGTGCCAGCAGCTCGGCTAGCGCCTACAATGAGCAGTTCTTC. Protein product: CASSSASAYNEQFF.

The sample holds one count of this clonotype. V is TRBV15 and J is TRBJ2-7; unclear D gene. V was pared by 4 bases and J by 7 bases, with 14 bases between. Germline values: CDR1 LNHNV, CDR2 YYDKDF (reference sequence). The CDR3 covers 13 residues. The DNA for the CDR3 is TGTGCCACCAGCAAACTGGCCCTTCGAGAGCAGTACTTC. This codes for CATSKLALREQYF.

The gene calls are TRBV7-6 and TRBJ2-1; no firm D call. V lost 1 base and J 3 bases, leaving 7 bases between the germline ends. CDR3 size: 14 residues. Germline V gene sequence: CDR1 SGHVS, CDR2 FNYEAQ. The CDR3, as DNA: TGTGCCAGCAGCTTAGAGGCCAACTACAATGAGCAGTTCTTC. This codes for CASSLEANYNEQFF.

The chain couples TRBV9 to TRBJ2-1; 11 bases align to TRBD2. Trimming cost V 0 bases and J 10 bases; bases outside gene matches: 6. CDR3 length: 15 amino acids. The V gene's germline CDR1 is SGDLS and CDR2 YYNGEE. The CDR3 DNA reads as TGTGCCAGCAGCGTAGTTAGCGGGGGGGCCAAAGAGCAGTTCTTC. This codes for CASSVVSGGAKEQFF. The full variable domain, completed using reference TRBV9 and TRBJ2-1, is DSGVTQTPKHLITATGQRVTLRCSPRSGDLSVYWYQQSLDQGLQFLIQYYNGEERAKGNILERFSAQQFPDLHSELNLSSLELGDSALYFCASSVVSGGAKEQFFGPGTRLTVL.

This clonotype was counted between two and nine times. The chain is built from TRBV4-3 and TRBJ2-7; 9 bases line up with TRBD2. The CDR3 consists of 16 residues. Trimming cost V 2 bases and J 4 bases; bases outside gene matches: 9. Per germline, CDR1 LGHNA and CDR2 YSLEER. The CDR3 DNA reads as TGCGCCAGCAGCCAAAGCTTTAGCGGGAGCATTTACGAGCAGTACTTC. Protein: CASSQSFSGSIYEQYF.

The genes are TRBV27 and TRBJ1-1; D is undetermined. This CDR3 comprises 13 residues. CDR1 is MNHEY, CDR2 SMNVEV, per germline (reference sequence). V lost 8 bases and J 5 bases, leaving 15 bases between the germline ends. This CDR3 reads CASGTLIETEAFF. Here the CDR3 DNA reads TGTGCCAGCGGAACTTTGATTGAGACTGAAGCTTTCTTT.

A few counts support this clonotype. The gene calls are TRBV20-1 and TRBJ2-5; 9 nucleotides line up with TRBD2. The CDR3 loop spans 15 amino acids. The junction had 6 bases not matched to a gene; V was cut back by 0 bases and J by 4 bases. Germline assignment: CDR1 DFQATT and CDR2 SNEGSKA (reference sequence). CDR3: CSARDASGNGETQYF. The CDR3 DNA reads TGCAGTGCTAGAGATGCTAGCGGGAATGGAGAGACCCAGTACTTC.

This chain connects TRBV12-3 or TRBV12-4 to TRBJ1-1, with D unresolved. The CDR3 extends over 11 amino acids. V was cut by 7 bases and J by 11 bases, with 14 bases left in between. The CDR3 region has the DNA TGTGCCAGCATCCCGCCCCCTTACGCTTTCTTT. It specifies CASIPPPYAFF.

The V and J genes are TRBV6-1 and TRBJ2-5, with 8 bases identical to TRBD1. This CDR3 contains 16 residues. Germline V gives CDR1 MNHNS, CDR2 SASEGT. Trimming cost V 6 bases and J 6 bases; bases outside gene matches: 15. The CDR3 nucleotides are TGTGCCAGCAGGGACGGTGGGGCAGGGGGCTTGAAGACCCAGTACTTC. It codes for CASRDGGAGGLKTQYF.

The chain links TRBV10-3 to TRBJ2-3, with TRBD2 identical over 12 bases. Germline V gives CDR1 ENHRY, CDR2 SYGVKD. The CDR3 runs 16 residues. The trim removed 2 bases at V and 1 base at J, leaving 1 base unmatched. CDR3 nucleotide sequence: TGTGCCATCAGTGAGAGGACTAGCGGGGGCACAGATACGCAGTATTTT. Translated: CAISERTSGGTDTQYF.

This clonotype was observed a handful of times. The chain employs TRBV7-9 and TRBJ1-2; TRBD1 might be the D (6 bases). Trimming took 3 bases from V and 10 from J, leaving 15 bases between them. This CDR3 is built from 13 residues. Germline CDR1 reads SEHNR; CDR2 reads FQNEAQ (reference sequence). As DNA, the CDR3 is TGTGCCAGCAGCTTGGGGGACACCGGCCCCTACACCTTC. This encodes CASSLGDTGPYTF.

The chain has TRBV20-1 and TRBJ2-3; 8 bases line up with TRBD2. The length of the CDR3 is 16 residues. The germline CDR1 and CDR2 sequences are DFQATT and SNEGSKA (reference sequence). After removal of 6 bases from V and 3 bases from J, the junction contained 14 bases not matched to a gene. CDR3: CSAPIHPTGGTDTQYF. CDR3 DNA: TGCAGTGCCCCAATCCATCCAACGGGGGGGACAGATACGCAGTATTTT.

This chain links TRBV4-1 with TRBJ2-7; D may be TRBD1 (6 bases). The CDR3 is 15 amino acids. CDR1 MGHRA and CDR2 YSYEKL come from the germline V gene. V was trimmed by 1 base and J by 3 bases, leaving 13 bases between them. The CDR3 DNA follows: TGCGCCAGCAGCCAAGGGACAGCGACCCTCTACGAGCAGTACTTC. It encodes CASSQGTATLYEQYF.

J is TRBJ2-5 and V is TRBV10-3, with 7 positions matching TRBD2. The length of the CDR3 is 16 residues. Looked up from germline, CDR1 is ENHRY and CDR2 is SYGVKD. V was clipped by 8 bases and J by 4 bases; unmatched bases: 16. The CDR3 nucleotides are TGTGCCATCTCGGGAGGTCGGGGATCCTTTATAGAGACCCAGTACTTC. Translation gives CAISGGRGSFIETQYF.